Below are 29 T cell receptor beta chains sequenced from a single sample in a study of cytomegalovirus exposure and HLA in healthy donors. With 60 Vbeta and 13 Jbeta primers, the PCR was carried out. Clones were read by immunoSEQ multiplex PCR, and TCRdb kept only the in-frame ones, dropping some. The sample data list about 130,000 clones. The sample taken for sequencing was PBMCs. The receptor source for this set is a woman in her thirties or forties in good health and CMV-seropositive.

The genes are TRBV15 and TRBJ2-6, with TRBD2 identical over 7 bases. The CDR3 is 17 amino acids. Germline trimming cut 2 bases from V and 2 bases from J; bases unmatched to any gene: 6. Germline values: CDR1 LNHNV, CDR2 YYDKDF (reference sequence). CDR3 sequence reads: CATSRFLGGTGANVLTF. The CDR3 DNA follows: TGTGCCACCAGCAGATTCCTGGGGGGGACTGGGGCCAACGTCCTGACTTTC.

The V gene is TRBV6-1, the J gene TRBJ2-3; the D gene is possibly TRBD1 (6 bases). The germline V and J ends were trimmed by 5 bases and 5 bases, with 14 bases remaining between them. The CDR3 contains 14 residues. In germline, CDR1 is MNHNS, CDR2 SASEGT. The CDR3 loop is CASSWDTLGDTQYF. The CDR3 DNA reads TGTGCCAGCAGTTGGGACACCCTGGGAGATACGCAGTATTTT.

This chain uses TRBV27 with TRBJ2-7; no reliable D call. The CDR3 sequence is 13 residues long. The germline V gene encodes CDR1 MNHEY and CDR2 SMNVEV (reference sequence). V was pared by 2 bases and J by 6 bases, with 11 bases between. The CDR3 reads CASSLKESGEQYF. In nucleotides, the CDR3 is TGTGCCAGCAGTTTAAAGGAGTCGGGCGAGCAGTACTTC.

This sequence joins TRBV7-3 and TRBJ2-2; 13 nucleotides match TRBD2. Trimming at V came to 5 bases and at J to 4 bases, leaving 10 bases not matched to a gene. Germline assignment: CDR1 SGHTA and CDR2 FQGTGA. The CDR3 contains 18 residues. The CDR3 DNA is TGTGCCAGCAGCGACGGGACTAGCGGGGTCCGGGGCACCGGGGAGCTGTTTTTT. The encoded protein is CASSDGTSGVRGTGELFF.

The chain carries TRBV29-1 and TRBJ1-5, with D unresolved. With 2 bases removed from V and 7 bases from J, the gap between germline ends came to 12 bases. The germline gives CDR1 SQVTM, CDR2 ANQGSEA. This CDR3 has 13 residues. Here the CDR3 DNA reads TGCAGCGTTGAACCGGGGTTAGGGCAGCCCCAGCATTTT. Its protein product is CSVEPGLGQPQHF. Drawing the rest from reference TRBV29-1 and TRBJ1-5, the complete variable domain is SAVISQKPSRDICQRGTSLTIQCQVDSQVTMMFWYRQQPGQSLTLIATANQGSEATYESGFVIDKFPISRPNLTFSTLTVSNMSPEDSSIYLCSVEPGLGQPQHFGDGTRLSIL.

V gene TRBV7-2 combines with J gene TRBJ2-1; 7 bases are shared with TRBD1. This CDR3 is built from 16 residues. The germline gives CDR1 SGHTA, CDR2 FQGNSA. V lost 0 bases and J lost 6; bases outside the gene matches: 8. The CDR3 sequence is CASSLAGTVISNEQFF. The CDR3 coding sequence is TGTGCCAGCAGCTTAGCCGGGACAGTAATTAGCAATGAGCAGTTCTTC. Filled out from reference TRBV7-2 and TRBJ2-1, the complete variable domain reads GAGVSQSPSNKVTEKGKDVELRCDPISGHTALYWYRQSLGQGLEFLIYFQGNSAPDKSGLPSDRFSAERTGGSVSTLTIQRTQQEDSAVYLCASSLAGTVISNEQFFGPGTRLTVL.

V is TRBV11-2 and J is TRBJ1-2, with TRBD1 as a possible D gene (5 bases). V lost 2 bases and J 8 bases, leaving 12 bases between the germline ends. Germline V gene data show CDR1 as SGHAT and CDR2 as FQNNGV. The CDR3 totals 13 residues. This chain's CDR3 is CASSLSGIRGYTF. CDR3 DNA: TGTGCCAGCAGCTTATCAGGGATCCGAGGCTACACCTTC.

This sequence joins TRBV6-5 and TRBJ1-1; D not certain. From germline, CDR1 is MNHEY and CDR2 SVGAGI. V was trimmed by 0 bases and J by 6 bases, leaving 11 bases between them. The CDR3 consists of 14 residues. The CDR3 sequence: CASSYSRGSPEAFF. In nucleotides, the CDR3 is TGTGCCAGCAGTTACTCGAGAGGGTCCCCTGAAGCTTTCTTT.

The chain employs TRBV27 and TRBJ1-2; tentatively, D is TRBD1 (6 bases). The CDR3 runs 14 residues. Per the germline V gene, CDR1 is MNHEY and CDR2 is SMNVEV (reference sequence). Trimming took 7 bases from V and 8 from J, leaving 20 bases between them. This CDR3 reads CASTTQGGGWGYTF. The CDR3, as DNA: TGTGCCAGCACCACCCAAGGCGGGGGCTGGGGCTACACCTTC.

The V and J genes are TRBV6-1 and TRBJ2-3; TRBD2 agrees at 7 bases. The CDR3 is made up of 15 amino acids. V shed 8 bases and J 0 bases; nucleotides not matched to a gene: 8. Germline lookup yields CDR1 MNHNS and CDR2 SASEGT. CDR3 DNA: TGTGCCAGCGGTCCCCTAGCGGCTAGCACAGATACGCAGTATTTT. Its translation is CASGPLAASTDTQYF.

V usage is TRBV30 and J usage is TRBJ2-1; TRBD2 matches at 11 bases. Germline CDR1 is GTSNPN and CDR2 is SVGIG (reference sequence). This CDR3 has 15 amino acids. The junction had 2 bases not matched to a gene; V was cut back by 1 base and J by 3 bases. CDR3 protein: CAWSATSGVYNEQFF. As DNA, the CDR3 is TGTGCCTGGAGTGCGACTAGCGGGGTCTACAATGAGCAGTTCTTC.

The CDR3 loop reads CASSPSVETQYF. The CDR3 DNA reads TGTGCCAGCAGCCCCTCGGTGGAGACCCAGTACTTC. The chain has TRBV7-2 and TRBJ2-5; D gene uncertain. The CDR3 loop spans 12 amino acids. Trimming took off 5 bases at V and 5 bases at J, with 9 bases between the two ends. Germline loops: CDR1 SGHTA, CDR2 FQGNSA.

The chain has TRBV4-3 and TRBJ1-1, with a tentative D call TRBD1 (5 bases). V was shortened by 6 bases and J by 0 bases, with 11 bases between the two germline ends. Germline-derived CDR1 and CDR2 are LGHNA and YSLEER. The CDR3 has 14 amino acids. The CDR3: CASSRQLLNTEAFF. CDR3 in DNA: TGCGCCAGCAGTCGACAGTTGCTGAACACTGAAGCTTTCTTT.

The chain employs TRBV11-2 and TRBJ2-7; 9 positions match TRBD1. Germline V lookup: CDR1 SGHAT, CDR2 FQNNGV. The V gene end was trimmed by 2 bases and the J gene end by 7 bases; junction bases not matched to a gene: 21. The CDR3 contains 19 residues. This chain's CDR3 is CASSLLRTRKLQGAHEQYF. As DNA, the CDR3 is TGTGCCAGCAGCTTATTAAGGACCCGAAAATTACAGGGGGCGCATGAGCAGTACTTC.

The rearrangement uses TRBV4-1 and TRBJ1-4; 9 bases are a match to TRBD1. Gene TRBJ2-2 matches the end of the DNA better, so the J call may be wrong. Germline-derived CDR1 and CDR2 are MGHRA and YSYEKL. This CDR3 contains 14 residues. The CDR3 DNA reads TGCGCCAGCAGCCAACCCGGGACAGGGAGGGAGCTGTTTTTT. Amino acids: CASSQPGTGRELFF.

V usage is TRBV28 and J usage is TRBJ1-2; 8 bases align to TRBD1. The CDR3 is 13 amino acids. Germline lookup yields CDR1 MDHEN and CDR2 SYDVKM. V dropped 5 bases and J dropped 6; count of bases not matched to a gene: 5. This CDR3 reads CASSPGGADGYTF. The CDR3 nucleotides are TGTGCCAGCAGTCCAGGGGGCGCGGATGGCTACACCTTC.

The chain couples TRBV5-1 to TRBJ2-1, with 10 bases matching TRBD2. The CDR3 sequence is 18 residues long. Germline V gene lookup returns CDR1 SGHRS and CDR2 YFSETQ. Trimming took 2 bases from V and 0 from J; bases not matched to a gene: 8. This CDR3 reads CASSLAGGGKSSYNEQFF. As DNA, the CDR3 is TGCGCCAGCAGCTTAGCGGGAGGGGGGAAGAGCTCCTACAATGAGCAGTTCTTC.

The chain has TRBV25-1 and TRBJ2-5, with a possible D match to TRBD2 (6 bases). V was pared by 2 bases and J by 0 bases, with 10 bases between. This CDR3 is 15 amino acids long. CDR1 MGHDK and CDR2 SYGVNS come from the germline V gene. In nucleotides, the CDR3 is TGTGCCAGCAGTGAAGGAGGAGGGTACCAAGAGACCCAGTACTTC. Its translation is CASSEGGGYQETQYF.

The chain uses TRBV29-1 and TRBJ2-3, with TRBD1 as a possible D gene (6 bases). Germline assignment: CDR1 SQVTM and CDR2 ANQGSEA. The CDR3 covers 15 residues. Deletions cut 1 base from V and 6 bases from J, with 17 bases between. CDR3 in amino acids: CSVEGRRGKWDTQYF. As DNA, the CDR3 is TGCAGCGTTGAAGGCCGCAGGGGCAAATGGGATACGCAGTATTTT.

V gene TRBV29-1 combines with J gene TRBJ1-5; no clear D. The V end lost 4 bases, the J end lost 5 bases, and 9 bases lay between the germline ends. The CDR3 length is 12 residues. The germline V gene has CDR1 SQVTM and CDR2 ANQGSEA. The CDR3 reads CSVGGLHQPQHF. DNA of the CDR3: TGCAGCGTTGGAGGTCTCCATCAGCCCCAGCATTTT. Using reference TRBV29-1 and TRBJ1-5 for the parts outside the CDR3, the full variable domain is SAVISQKPSRDICQRGTSLTIQCQVDSQVTMMFWYRQQPGQSLTLIATANQGSEATYESGFVIDKFPISRPNLTFSTLTVSNMSPEDSSIYLCSVGGLHQPQHFGDGTRLSIL.

V gene TRBV7-9 combines with J gene TRBJ2-5, with 10 bases matching TRBD1. After removal of 0 bases from V and 4 bases from J, the junction contained 5 bases not matched to a gene. Germline CDR1 SEHNR, CDR2 FQNEAQ (reference sequence). This CDR3 has 16 residues. The CDR3 is CASSLAQTGGAETQYF. The CDR3 DNA sequence: TGTGCCAGCAGCTTAGCCCAGACAGGGGGCGCAGAGACCCAGTACTTC.

This rearrangement joins TRBV10-3 to TRBJ2-1; 10 nucleotides align to TRBD2. Germline CDR1 is ENHRY and CDR2 is SYGVKD. The CDR3 runs 14 residues. The V gene end was trimmed by 5 bases and the J gene end by 8 bases; junction bases not matched to a gene: 6. CDR3 in amino acids: CAISLAGDGDEQFF. The DNA for the CDR3 is TGTGCCATCAGTCTAGCGGGAGACGGCGATGAGCAGTTCTTC.

The V gene is TRBV6-5, the J gene TRBJ2-5; TRBD2 agrees at 9 bases. The ends lost 2 bases at V and 2 bases at J; junction bases unmatched: 6. The length of the CDR3 is 16 residues. Per the germline V gene, CDR1 is MNHEY and CDR2 is SVGAGI. CDR3 nucleotides: TGTGCCAGCAGTTACGGACTAGCGACAAGTCAAGAGACCCAGTACTTC. This gives the protein CASSYGLATSQETQYF.

The V call is TRBV19, the J call TRBJ1-5, with TRBD1 identical over 9 bases. Trimming removed 1 base from V and 7 bases from J; junction bases left unmatched: 8. CDR3 length: 16 residues. CDR1 and CDR2 (germline): LNHDA, SQIVND (reference sequence). The CDR3 spells CASSIVMGQGGQPQHF. In DNA, the CDR3 is TGTGCCAGTAGTATAGTCATGGGACAGGGCGGGCAGCCCCAGCATTTT.

CDR3 loop: CASSLRLAGGNEQFF. The CDR3 DNA follows: TGTGCCAGCAGCTTAAGGCTAGCGGGAGGCAATGAGCAGTTCTTC. V usage is TRBV7-3 and J usage is TRBJ2-1, with TRBD2 matching 11 bases. Germline values: CDR1 SGHTA, CDR2 FQGTGA. The CDR3 is made up of 15 amino acids. Trimming cost V 1 base and J 6 bases; bases outside gene matches: 2. Complete variable domain (other parts from reference TRBV7-3 and TRBJ2-1): GAGVSQTPSNKVTEKGKYVELRCDPISGHTALYWYRQSLGQGPEFLIYFQGTGAADDSGLPNDRFFAVRPEGSVSTLKIQRTERGDSAVYLCASSLRLAGGNEQFFGPGTRLTVL.

This chain uses TRBV12-2 with TRBJ1-3. TRBV12-2 is listed as a pseudogene. The CDR3 spans 18 residues. The CDR3, as DNA: TGTGCAAGTCGCTTAGCGGGGCGGGGGCCTCCGGGTTGTAACACCATATATTTT. It is translated as CASRLAGRGPPGCNTIYF.

The V call is TRBV30, the J call TRBJ2-5, with D unclear. V was trimmed by 1 base and J by 5 bases, leaving 11 bases between them. There are 13 residues in the CDR3. Germline CDR1 reads GTSNPN; CDR2 reads SVGIG (reference sequence). The DNA for the CDR3 is TGTGCCTGGAGTGCCGGGTCTGGGGAGACCCAGTACTTC. This sequence encodes CAWSAGSGETQYF.

For the CDR3, the DNA is TGTGCCGGAAGTACAGGCTTACAGGGGAACACTGAAGCTTTCTTT. It is translated as CAGSTGLQGNTEAFF. The gene calls are TRBV10-3 and TRBJ1-1, with D possibly TRBD1 on 6 matching bases. The CDR3 contains 15 residues. The ends were cut back, 11 bases at V and 1 base at J, with 20 bases in the middle. Germline CDR1 reads ENHRY; CDR2 reads SYGVKD.

This chain uses TRBV19 with TRBJ2-3, with 10 bases identical to TRBD1. There are 18 residues in the CDR3. From germline, CDR1 is LNHDA and CDR2 SQIVND (reference sequence). V trimming: 4 bases; J trimming: 1 base; junction bases outside the gene matches: 11. This CDR3 reads CASSTTSDRGKGTDTQYF. The CDR3 DNA sequence: TGTGCCAGTAGTACTACCTCGGACAGGGGGAAGGGCACAGATACGCAGTATTTT.